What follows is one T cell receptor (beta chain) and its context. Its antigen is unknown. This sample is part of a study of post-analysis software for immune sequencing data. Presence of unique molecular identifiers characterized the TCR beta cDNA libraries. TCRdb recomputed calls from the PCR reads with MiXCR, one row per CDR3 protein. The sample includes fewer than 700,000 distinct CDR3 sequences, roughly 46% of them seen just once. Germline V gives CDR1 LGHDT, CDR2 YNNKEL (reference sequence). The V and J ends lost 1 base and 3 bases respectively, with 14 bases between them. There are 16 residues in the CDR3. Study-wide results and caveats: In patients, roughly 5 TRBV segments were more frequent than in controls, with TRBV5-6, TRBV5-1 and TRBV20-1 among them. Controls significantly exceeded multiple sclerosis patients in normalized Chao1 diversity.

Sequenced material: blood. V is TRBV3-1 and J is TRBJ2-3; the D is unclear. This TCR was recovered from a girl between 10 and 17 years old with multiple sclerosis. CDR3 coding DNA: TGTGCCAGCAGCCAAGGGGGTCAAGGGTTAACAGATACGCAGTATTTT. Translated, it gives CASSQGGQGLTDTQYF.